These 27 T cell receptor beta chains were sequenced from one sample in a study of immune evolution from preneoplasia to lung adenocarcinoma. This table comes from immunoSEQ multiplex PCR, and its TCRdb copy is limited to in-frame clones, with some not included. Counted here are approximately 8,000 clones, 78% occurring once; the ten biggest clones make up less than 8.5%. The specimen was FFPE adjacent normal lung tissue. The receptors originated from a person between 70 and 80 years old with lung adenocarcinoma.

This sequence joins TRBV10-3 and TRBJ1-1; D unclear. The ends were cut back, 5 bases at V and 0 bases at J, with 7 bases in the middle. CDR1 ENHRY and CDR2 SYGVKD come from the germline V gene. This CDR3 region has 13 residues. DNA for the CDR3: TGTGCCATCAGTACGGATCTGAACACTGAAGCTTTCTTT. It codes for CAISTDLNTEAFF.

J is TRBJ2-2 and V is TRBV7-9; tentatively, D is TRBD2 (6 bases). Trimming took 3 bases from V and 6 from J, leaving 17 bases between them. Looked up from germline, CDR1 is SEHNR and CDR2 is FQNEAQ (reference sequence). This CDR3 has 16 residues. The chain's CDR3 is CASSLGLLGSAGELFF. As DNA, the CDR3 is TGTGCCAGCAGCTTGGGACTCTTGGGATCGGCCGGGGAGCTGTTTTTT. Drawing the rest from reference TRBV7-9 and TRBJ2-2, the complete variable domain is DTGVSQNPRHKITKRGQNVTFRCDPISEHNRLYWYRQTLGQGPEFLTYFQNEAQLEKSRLLSDRFSAERPKGSFSTLEIQRTEQGDSAMYLCASSLGLLGSAGELFFGEGSRLTVL.

V is TRBV2 and J is TRBJ2-7; D ambiguous. The CDR3 has 14 amino acids. V lost 2 bases to trimming and J lost 4 bases, with 12 bases between them. Germline CDR1 reads SNHLY; CDR2 reads FYNNEI. The CDR3 is CASSEQPFSYEQYF. As DNA, the CDR3 is TGTGCCAGCAGTGAACAGCCTTTTTCGTACGAGCAGTACTTC.

The chain is built from TRBV10-2 and TRBJ2-3, with a weak D call TRBD2 (6 bases). The CDR3 has 17 amino acids. V gave up 7 bases and J gave up 1 base, with 21 bases separating them. Germline lookup yields CDR1 WSHSY and CDR2 SAAADI. The CDR3 DNA sequence: TGCGCCAGCATGGGGGTTCTCGGGCGGGACGGCACAGATACGCAGTATTTT. Translation: CASMGVLGRDGTDTQYF.

The V call is TRBV14, the J call TRBJ2-3; 8 bases match TRBD1. The CDR3 spans 16 residues. With 0 bases clipped from V and 6 bases from J, the junction kept 8 bases outside the gene matches. Germline V gene data show CDR1 as SGHDN and CDR2 as FVKESK. CDR3 residues: CASSQEAGGILDTQYF. The CDR3 region has the DNA TGTGCCAGCAGCCAAGAGGCAGGGGGCATTTTGGATACGCAGTATTTT.

Comment on this clone: This may stem from a read error, because a much larger clone lies one nucleotide away. Other DNA sequences in the same sample also yield this CDR3. J is TRBJ2-2 and V is TRBV7-2; D not resolved. Looked up from germline, CDR1 is SGHTA and CDR2 is FQGNSA. Trimming stripped 6 bases from V and 5 bases from J, with 7 bases between. The CDR3 has 12 residues. CDR3 residues: CASSPQTGELFF. The CDR3 DNA sequence: TGTGCCAGCAGTCCCCAAACCGGGGAGCTGTTTTTT.

This clone was recorded once. This rearrangement joins TRBV27 to TRBJ1-6, with a weak D call TRBD1 (6 bases). This CDR3 spans 16 amino acids. Trimming stripped 4 bases from V and 1 base from J, with 11 bases between. Germline V gene data show CDR1 as MNHEY and CDR2 as SMNVEV (reference sequence). CDR3 loop: CASSSEGTSYNSPLHF. CDR3 DNA sequence: TGTGCCAGCAGTTCGGAGGGGACATCCTATAATTCACCCCTCCACTTT.

CDR3 nucleotides: TGTGCCTGGAGTGTACAAGGATACACTGAAGCTTTCTTT. Protein product: CAWSVQGYTEAFF. This chain joins TRBV30 and TRBJ1-1; no firm D call. Germline values: CDR1 GTSNPN, CDR2 SVGIG (reference sequence). Trimming cost V 0 bases and J 3 bases, with 8 bases left between them. CDR3 length: 13 amino acids.

J is TRBJ1-1 and V is TRBV18, with 7 bases matching TRBD1. The germline V gene encodes CDR1 KGHSH and CDR2 LQKENI. CDR3 size: 17 residues. V lost 3 bases, J lost 1 base, and 11 bases stayed unmatched. CDR3 sequence reads: CASSPRNLDRANTEAFF. Written as DNA, the CDR3 is TGTGCCAGCTCACCCCGAAATTTAGACAGGGCGAACACTGAAGCTTTCTTT.

This clone was detected once. The V call is TRBV6-6, the J call TRBJ2-3; D unresolved. CDR1 is MNHNY and CDR2 is SVGAGI in the germline V gene (reference sequence). CDR3 length: 14 residues. V shed 2 bases and J shed 4 bases, with 10 bases lying between them. CDR3 sequence (DNA): TGTGCCAGCAGTTACGTAGGTCTTCCAGATACGCAGTATTTT. It yields the protein CASSYVGLPDTQYF.

The genes are TRBV5-1 and TRBJ1-4, with a possible D match to TRBD1 (5 bases). CDR1 SGHRS and CDR2 YFSETQ come from the germline V gene. Trimming stripped 0 bases from V and 0 bases from J, with 12 bases between. The CDR3 runs to 17 residues. The CDR3 is CASSLVGRGATNEKLFF. CDR3 nucleotide sequence: TGCGCCAGCAGCTTGGTGGGGAGGGGAGCAACTAATGAAAAACTGTTTTTT.

The chain carries TRBV30 and TRBJ2-5; D possibly corresponds to TRBD2 (7 bases). Per germline, CDR1 GTSNPN and CDR2 SVGIG (reference sequence). The V gene lost 5 bases and the J gene lost 2 bases, with 15 bases spanning the gap. The CDR3 contains 14 residues. CDR3 residues: CAWGRRGGQETQYF. The CDR3 DNA reads as TGTGCCTGGGGTAGAAGGGGGGGACAAGAGACCCAGTACTTC.

This clone was observed a handful of times. The chain employs TRBV30 and TRBJ2-5, with 12 bases aligning to TRBD2. V gave up 7 bases and J gave up 6 bases; unmatched junction bases: 9. CDR1 is GTSNPN, CDR2 SVGIG, per germline (reference sequence). This CDR3 has 14 residues. CDR3 residues: CALRLAGGPQTQYF. The CDR3 DNA is TGTGCCTTGCGGCTAGCGGGGGGGCCTCAGACCCAGTACTTC.

About this clone: The junction departs from the called germline gene at one end, perhaps through a read error. This chain links TRBV7-7 with TRBJ2-5; 8 positions agree with TRBD2. The CDR3 is 15 residues long. Germline V gives CDR1 SSHAT, CDR2 FNYEAQ (reference sequence). Written as DNA, the CDR3 is TGTGCTAGCAGCCCCCTGGCGGGGGGCAAAGAGACCCAGTACTTC. Translated, it gives CASSPLAGGKETQYF.

In this sample, this clone turned up once. V is TRBV19 and J is TRBJ1-2; D call uncertain. Germline V gene data show CDR1 as LNHDA and CDR2 as SQIVND (reference sequence). The CDR3 spans 13 residues. Trimming cost V 0 bases and J 3 bases, with 5 bases left between them. CDR3 sequence reads: CASSIESDYGYTF. CDR3 DNA: TGTGCCAGTAGTATAGAGTCAGACTATGGCTACACCTTC.

The chain is built from TRBV29-1 and TRBJ2-7, with 8 bases that match TRBD2. Germline CDR1 is SQVTM and CDR2 is ANQGSEA. J lost 5 bases, V lost 4 bases, and 4 bases had no gene match. The CDR3 runs to 12 residues. The CDR3 DNA follows: TGCAGCGTTGTAGGAGCGGGAGACGAGCAGTACTTC. Protein sequence: CSVVGAGDEQYF.

The chain's CDR3 is CASSLVTGDTYEQYF. As DNA, the CDR3 is TGTGCCAGCAGCTTGGTGACAGGGGACACCTACGAGCAGTACTTC. The chain carries TRBV5-8 and TRBJ2-7; TRBD1 matches at 8 bases. The CDR3 consists of 15 residues. V shed 0 bases and J 2 bases; nucleotides not matched to a gene: 4. The germline gives CDR1 SGHTS, CDR2 YDEGEE.

The rearrangement links TRBV13 to TRBJ2-7, with D possibly TRBD2 on 6 matching bases. Trimming removed 5 bases from V and 5 bases from J, with 22 bases in between. This CDR3 has 16 amino acids. Germline V gene sequence: CDR1 PRHDT, CDR2 FYEKMQ (reference sequence). CDR3 amino acids: CASSAREPSQSHEQYF. Written as DNA, the CDR3 is TGTGCCAGCAGCGCCCGGGAGCCAAGCCAATCTCACGAGCAGTACTTC.

This rearrangement joins TRBV2 to TRBJ1-2; 10 bases map to TRBD1. Germline CDR1 reads SNHLY; CDR2 reads FYNNEI. V shed 6 bases, J shed 6 bases, and the junction held 7 bases outside the gene matches. The CDR3 contains 14 residues. The CDR3 coding sequence is TGTGCCAGCAGCCGACAGGGGGCCCCCGATGGCTACACCTTC. Protein product: CASSRQGAPDGYTF.

In its sample, this clone ranks as medium-sized. The rearrangement joins TRBV18 to TRBJ2-5, with 9 nucleotides matching TRBD2. Germline trimming cut 4 bases from V and 1 base from J; bases unmatched to any gene: 4. The CDR3 is made up of 15 amino acids. Germline V gene sequence: CDR1 KGHSH, CDR2 LQKENI. The CDR3 sequence: CASSLLAGIQETQYF. Written as DNA, the CDR3 is TGTGCCAGCTCACTGCTAGCGGGAATCCAAGAGACCCAGTACTTC. The entire variable domain, with the rest obtained from reference TRBV18 and TRBJ2-5, is as follows: NAGVMQNPRHLVRRRGQEARLRCSPMKGHSHVYWYRQLPEEGLKFMVYLQKENIIDESGMPKERFSAEFPKEGPSILRIQQVVRGDSAAYFCASSLLAGIQETQYFGPGTRLLVL.

The rearrangement joins TRBV5-4 to TRBJ1-4; D remains unclear. Germline values: CDR1 SGHNT, CDR2 YYREEE (reference sequence). This CDR3 has 16 residues. V lost 0 bases, J lost 0 bases, and 9 bases lay in between. In DNA form, the CDR3 reads TGTGCCAGCAGCTTGGGGAATAGGGCAACTAATGAAAAACTGTTTTTT. This codes for CASSLGNRATNEKLFF.

This clone was seen a single time. The genes are TRBV5-6 and TRBJ1-4; D is unclear. Germline V gene lookup returns CDR1 SGHDT and CDR2 YYEEEE. V lost 1 base and J 3 bases, leaving 7 bases between the germline ends. The CDR3 is 14 residues long. The CDR3 coding sequence is TGTGCCAGCAGCTTGATAAGCGCTAATGAAAAACTGTTTTTT. It codes for CASSLISANEKLFF.

CDR3 nucleotides: TGTGCCAGCAGCCAAGATGGAACGGGACGGAATTCACCCCTCCACTTT. It is translated as CASSQDGTGRNSPLHF. This chain links TRBV4-2 with TRBJ1-6, with D tentatively TRBD1 (5 bases). The germline V and J ends were trimmed by 0 bases and 7 bases, with 13 bases remaining between them. From germline, CDR1 is LGHNA and CDR2 YNFKEQ. CDR3 length: 16 residues.

The V call is TRBV7-8, the J call TRBJ1-5, with D perhaps TRBD1 (5 bases). The CDR3 is 13 residues long. Germline lookup yields CDR1 SGHVS and CDR2 FQNEAQ. With 1 base removed from V and 7 bases from J, the gap between germline ends came to 8 bases. CDR3 coding DNA: TGTGCCAGCAGCTTAGAGCAGGGACAGCCCCAGCATTTT. It codes for CASSLEQGQPQHF.

The rearrangement links TRBV5-1 to TRBJ1-6; weak D call: TRBD1 (6 bases). CDR1 is SGHRS and CDR2 is YFSETQ in the germline V gene. The CDR3 loop spans 14 amino acids. The V end was cut by 3 bases, the J end by 10 bases, with 14 bases between. The CDR3 region is CASSSTGPRSPLHF. CDR3 DNA: TGCGCCAGCAGCTCAACAGGGCCCCGGTCACCCCTCCACTTT.

The chain carries TRBV5-1 and TRBJ1-6; TRBD1 might be the D (6 bases). This CDR3 is built from 16 residues. Per the germline V gene, CDR1 is SGHRS and CDR2 is YFSETQ. Trimming stripped 4 bases from V and 0 bases from J, with 11 bases between. CDR3 sequence (DNA): TGCGCCAGCAGCCTCGGACAGAACTCCTATAATTCACCCCTCCACTTT. This translates into CASSLGQNSYNSPLHF.

The V and J genes are TRBV9 and TRBJ2-1; D uncertain. CDR3 size: 15 residues. Trimming took off 0 bases at V and 3 bases at J, with 10 bases between the two ends. The germline V gene encodes CDR1 SGDLS and CDR2 YYNGEE. CDR3 loop: CASSVDQEIYNEQFF. Here the CDR3 DNA reads TGTGCCAGCAGCGTAGATCAGGAGATCTACAATGAGCAGTTCTTC.